This T cell receptor beta chain is from a study of CD8 T cells in Susac syndrome. TEMRA cells were FACS-enriched, while CD8+ and CD4+ T cells were negatively isolated. With random hexamers, 0.5 to 1 ug RNA was reverse transcribed. Multiplex immunoSEQ PCR targeted 54 Vbeta and 13 Jbeta TCR beta segments. TCRdb recomputed calls from the immunoSEQ multiplex PCR reads with MiXCR, one row per CDR3 protein. This table holds about 200,000 distinct CDR3 sequences, roughly 92% found once. V lost 2 bases and J 6 bases, leaving 11 bases between the germline ends. CDR1 is SEHNR, CDR2 FQNEAQ, per germline (reference sequence). CDR3 length equals 14 residues.

This TCR was sampled from a human donor in good health. The chain combines TRBV7-9 with TRBJ2-1, with unresolved D. Sample: CD4+ T cells from PBMCs. The CDR3, as DNA: TGTGCCAGCAGCTTATCAACCGGGTTCAATGAGCAGTTCTTC. It is translated as CASSLSTGFNEQFF.